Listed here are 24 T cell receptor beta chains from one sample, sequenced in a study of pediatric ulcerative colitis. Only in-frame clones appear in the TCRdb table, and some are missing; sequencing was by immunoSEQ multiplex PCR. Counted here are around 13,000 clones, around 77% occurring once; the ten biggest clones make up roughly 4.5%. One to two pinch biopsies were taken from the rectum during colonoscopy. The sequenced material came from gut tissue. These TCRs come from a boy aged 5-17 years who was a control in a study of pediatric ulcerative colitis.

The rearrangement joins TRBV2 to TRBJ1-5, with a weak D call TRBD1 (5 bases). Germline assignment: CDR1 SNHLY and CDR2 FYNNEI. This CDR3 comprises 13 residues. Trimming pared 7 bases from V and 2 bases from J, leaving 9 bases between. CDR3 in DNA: TGTGCCAGCAATAAAGGGGGCAATCAGCCCCAGCATTTT. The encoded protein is CASNKGGNQPQHF.

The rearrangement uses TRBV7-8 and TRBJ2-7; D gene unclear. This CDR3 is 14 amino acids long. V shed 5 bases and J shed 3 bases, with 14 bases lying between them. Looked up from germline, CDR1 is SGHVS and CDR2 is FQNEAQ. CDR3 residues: CASSLRPGRYEQYF. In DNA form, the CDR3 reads TGTGCCAGCAGCCTACGTCCTGGTCGCTACGAGCAGTACTTC.

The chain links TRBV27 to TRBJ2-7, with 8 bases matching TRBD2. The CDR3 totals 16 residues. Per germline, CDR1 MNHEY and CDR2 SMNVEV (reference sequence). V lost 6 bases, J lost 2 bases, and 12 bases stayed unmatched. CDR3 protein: CASRPGRAGAPYEQYV. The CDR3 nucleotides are TGTGCCAGCAGACCCGGGCGAGCGGGAGCCCCCTACGAGCAGTACGTC.

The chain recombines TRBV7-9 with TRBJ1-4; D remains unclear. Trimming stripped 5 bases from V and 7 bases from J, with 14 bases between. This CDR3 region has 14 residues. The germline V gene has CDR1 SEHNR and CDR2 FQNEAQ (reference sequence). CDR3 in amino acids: CASSPRVSGEKLFF. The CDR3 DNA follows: TGTGCCAGCAGCCCTCGGGTCTCAGGTGAAAAACTGTTTTTT.

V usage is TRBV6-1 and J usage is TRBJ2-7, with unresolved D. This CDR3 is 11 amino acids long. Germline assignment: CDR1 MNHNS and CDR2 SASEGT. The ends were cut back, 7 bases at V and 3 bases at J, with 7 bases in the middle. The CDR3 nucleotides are TGTGCCAGCACAGACATCTACGAGCAGTACTTC. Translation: CASTDIYEQYF.

The CDR3 sequence: CAWSVPGAGRFGYTF. CDR3 nucleotide sequence: TGTGCCTGGAGTGTACCAGGGGCGGGCAGGTTTGGCTACACCTTC. This chain connects TRBV30 to TRBJ1-2; D may be TRBD1 (6 bases). Trimming shortened V by 0 bases and J by 7 bases, and 18 bases separated the two germline ends. Germline CDR1 is GTSNPN and CDR2 is SVGIG (reference sequence). This CDR3 region has 15 residues.

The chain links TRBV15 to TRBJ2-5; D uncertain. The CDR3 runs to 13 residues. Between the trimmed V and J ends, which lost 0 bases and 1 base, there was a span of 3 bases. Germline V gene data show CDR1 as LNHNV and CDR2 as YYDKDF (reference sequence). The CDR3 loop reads CATSRDPQETQYF. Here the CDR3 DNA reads TGTGCCACCAGCAGAGATCCCCAAGAGACCCAGTACTTC.

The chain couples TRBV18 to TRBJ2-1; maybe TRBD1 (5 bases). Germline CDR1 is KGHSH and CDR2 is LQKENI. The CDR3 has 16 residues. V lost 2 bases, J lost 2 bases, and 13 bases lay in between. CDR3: CASSPKDIPTYNEQFF. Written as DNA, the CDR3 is TGTGCCAGCTCACCAAAGGACATCCCGACCTACAATGAGCAGTTCTTC.

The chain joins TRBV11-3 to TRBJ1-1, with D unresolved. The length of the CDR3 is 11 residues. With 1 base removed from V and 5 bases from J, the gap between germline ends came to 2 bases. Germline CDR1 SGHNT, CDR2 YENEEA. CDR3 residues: CASSLGTEAFF. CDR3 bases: TGTGCCAGCAGCTTAGGTACTGAAGCTTTCTTT.

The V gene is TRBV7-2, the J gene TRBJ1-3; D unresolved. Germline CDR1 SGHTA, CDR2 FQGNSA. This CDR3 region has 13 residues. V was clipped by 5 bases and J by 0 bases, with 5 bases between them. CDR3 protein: CASSPYSGNTIYF. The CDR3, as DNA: TGTGCCAGCAGCCCATACTCTGGAAACACCATATATTTT.

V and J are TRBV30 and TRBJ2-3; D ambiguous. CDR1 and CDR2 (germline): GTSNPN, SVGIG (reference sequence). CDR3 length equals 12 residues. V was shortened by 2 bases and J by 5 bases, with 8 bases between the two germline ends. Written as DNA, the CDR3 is TGTGCCTGGAGTTCGGCGGTAGATACGCAGTATTTT. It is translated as CAWSSAVDTQYF.

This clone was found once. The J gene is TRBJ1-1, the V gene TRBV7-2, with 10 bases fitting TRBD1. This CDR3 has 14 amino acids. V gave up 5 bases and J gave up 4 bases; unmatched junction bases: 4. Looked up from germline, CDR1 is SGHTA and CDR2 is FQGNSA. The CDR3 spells CASSRTGGTTEAFF. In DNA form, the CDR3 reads TGTGCCAGCAGCCGGACAGGGGGTACCACTGAAGCTTTCTTT.

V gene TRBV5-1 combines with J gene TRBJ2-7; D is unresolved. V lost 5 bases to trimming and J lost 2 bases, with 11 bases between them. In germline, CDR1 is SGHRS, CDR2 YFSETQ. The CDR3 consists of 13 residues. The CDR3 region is CASRRDGTYEQYV. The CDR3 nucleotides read TGCGCCAGCAGACGAGACGGCACCTACGAGCAGTACGTC.

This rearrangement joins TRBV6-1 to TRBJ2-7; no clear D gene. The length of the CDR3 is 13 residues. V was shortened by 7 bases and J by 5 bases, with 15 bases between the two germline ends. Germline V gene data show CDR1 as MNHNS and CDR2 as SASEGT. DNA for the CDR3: TGTGCCAGCAAAATAGGGCCCCTTAACGAGCAGTACTTC. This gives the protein CASKIGPLNEQYF.

Here the CDR3 DNA reads TGCGCCAGCAGCTTTGCGGCTAGCGGGGGCAATGAGCAGTTCTTC. Translating it yields CASSFAASGGNEQFF. This chain connects TRBV5-1 to TRBJ2-1, with TRBD2 identical over 10 bases. V lost 2 bases to trimming and J lost 6 bases; unmatched junction nucleotides: 5. Germline V lookup: CDR1 SGHRS, CDR2 YFSETQ. This CDR3 contains 15 residues.

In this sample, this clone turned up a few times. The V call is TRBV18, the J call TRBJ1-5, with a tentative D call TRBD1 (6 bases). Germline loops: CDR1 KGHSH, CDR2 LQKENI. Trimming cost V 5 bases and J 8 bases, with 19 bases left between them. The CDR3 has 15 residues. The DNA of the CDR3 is TGTGCCAGCTCAACCGGGACACACGCTTCGGAGCCCCAGCATTTT. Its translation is CASSTGTHASEPQHF.

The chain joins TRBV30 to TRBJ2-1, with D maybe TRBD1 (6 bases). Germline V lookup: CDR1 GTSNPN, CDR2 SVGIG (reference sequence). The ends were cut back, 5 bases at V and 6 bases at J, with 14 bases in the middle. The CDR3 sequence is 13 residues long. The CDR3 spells CAWSGQTGNEQFF. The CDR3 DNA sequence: TGTGCCTGGTCCGGGCAGACAGGCAATGAGCAGTTCTTC.

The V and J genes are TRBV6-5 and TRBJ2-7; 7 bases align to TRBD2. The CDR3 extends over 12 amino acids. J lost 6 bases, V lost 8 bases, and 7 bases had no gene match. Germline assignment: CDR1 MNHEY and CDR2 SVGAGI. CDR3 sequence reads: CASGRGRGEQYF. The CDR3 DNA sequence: TGTGCCAGCGGGAGGGGTAGGGGCGAGCAGTACTTC.

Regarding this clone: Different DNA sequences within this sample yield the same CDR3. The CDR3 protein is CASSLAGDSTDTQYF. The DNA of the CDR3 is TGTGCCAGCAGCTTAGCGGGAGATAGCACAGATACGCAGTATTTT. The V and J genes are TRBV7-2 and TRBJ2-3; D is perhaps TRBD2 (5 bases). This CDR3 is 15 amino acids long. Trimming removed 0 bases from V and 0 bases from J, with 7 bases in between. The germline gives CDR1 SGHTA, CDR2 FQGNSA.

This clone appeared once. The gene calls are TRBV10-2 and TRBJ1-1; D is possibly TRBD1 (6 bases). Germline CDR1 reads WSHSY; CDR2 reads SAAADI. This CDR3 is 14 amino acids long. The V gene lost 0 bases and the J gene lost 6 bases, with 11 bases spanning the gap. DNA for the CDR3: TGCGCCAGCAGTGAGTCAGGGGGGACGGCTGAAGCTTTCTTT. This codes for CASSESGGTAEAFF.

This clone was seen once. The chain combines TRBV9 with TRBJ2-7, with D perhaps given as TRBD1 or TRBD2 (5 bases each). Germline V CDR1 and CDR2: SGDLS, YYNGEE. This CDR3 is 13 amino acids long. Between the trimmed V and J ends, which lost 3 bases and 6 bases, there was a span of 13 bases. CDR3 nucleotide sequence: TGTGCCAGCAGCGCGGTCACTAGGGGCGAGCAGTACTTC. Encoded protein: CASSAVTRGEQYF. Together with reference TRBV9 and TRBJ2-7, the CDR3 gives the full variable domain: DSGVTQTPKHLITATGQRVTLRCSPRSGDLSVYWYQQSLDQGLQFLIQYYNGEERAKGNILERFSAQQFPDLHSELNLSSLELGDSALYFCASSAVTRGEQYFGPGTRLTVT.

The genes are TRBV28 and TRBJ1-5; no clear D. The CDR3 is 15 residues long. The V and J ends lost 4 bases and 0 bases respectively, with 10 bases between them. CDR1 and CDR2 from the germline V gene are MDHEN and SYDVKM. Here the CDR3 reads CASSSDGISNQPQHF. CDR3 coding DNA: TGTGCCAGCAGTTCGGACGGGATTAGCAATCAGCCCCAGCATTTT.

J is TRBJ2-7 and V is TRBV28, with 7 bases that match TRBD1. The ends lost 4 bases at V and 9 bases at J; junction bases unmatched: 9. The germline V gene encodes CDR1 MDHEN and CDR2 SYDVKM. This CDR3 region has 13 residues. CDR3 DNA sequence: TGTGCCAGCAGTTCTACCCACGGGACAGTGCAGTACTTC. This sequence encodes CASSSTHGTVQYF. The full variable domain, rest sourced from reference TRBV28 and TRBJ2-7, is DVKVTQSSRYLVKRTGEKVFLECVQDMDHENMFWYRQDPGLGLRLIYFSYDVKMKEKGDIPEGYSVSREKKERFSLILESASTNQTSMYLCASSSTHGTVQYFGPGTRLTVT.

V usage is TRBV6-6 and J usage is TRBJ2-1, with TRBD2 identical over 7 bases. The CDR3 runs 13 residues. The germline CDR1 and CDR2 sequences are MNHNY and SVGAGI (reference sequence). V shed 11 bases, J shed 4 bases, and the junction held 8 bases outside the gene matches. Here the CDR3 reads CAAAGTIYNEQFF. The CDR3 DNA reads TGTGCCGCAGCCGGGACTATTTACAATGAGCAGTTCTTC.